This T cell receptor (beta chain) is from a study of blood T cell repertoires in COVID-19. Across the study: From T cells, B-cell-depleted T cells, or PBMCs came the material, which was cDNA or gDNA.

Original methodology: For nucleated cells, counts were estimated from reference gene primer amplification. Sequenced by immunoSEQ multiplex PCR; TCRdb stores in-frame clones only, minus some. V, J and clone size reflect that table, while D and trimming were determined from the DNA. The table lists approximately 210,000 clones, just over 90% of them singletons, with around 1.2% in the top ten. This receptor was obtained from a man aged 25 to 40 with acute or convalescent COVID-19. The material sequenced was peripheral blood.

The CDR3 nucleotides read TGTGCCACCAGCAGAGAACGGGGCGGGGGCCGTAATGAGCAGTTCTTC. Protein sequence: CATSRERGGGRNEQFF. The chain employs TRBV15 and TRBJ2-1; tentative D call: TRBD2 (7 bases). V lost 0 bases and J 7 bases, leaving 16 bases between the germline ends. Germline V gene data show CDR1 as LNHNV and CDR2 as YYDKDF (reference sequence). This CDR3 is built from 16 residues.